This TCR beta chain was observed in a study of blood T cell repertoires in COVID-19. Method: immunoSEQ multiplex PCR; TCRdb's copy keeps in-frame clones and lacks some. The repertoire holds about 340,000 clones, with 88% as singletons. Germline CDR1 reads LNHDA; CDR2 reads SQIVND (reference sequence). The CDR3 spans 14 residues. V lost 1 base, J lost 1 base, and 7 bases lay in between. Sequenced: peripheral blood. This receptor was identified in a woman in her 70s with COVID-19, enrolled during active disease. The J gene is TRBJ1-1, the V gene TRBV19; D not resolved. DNA of the CDR3: TGTGCCAGTAGTATAGGAGATTCGAACACTGAAGCTTTCTTT. This encodes CASSIGDSNTEAFF. Combining the CDR3 with reference TRBV19 and TRBJ1-1 gives the whole variable domain DGGITQSPKYLFRKEGQNVTLSCEQNLNHDAMYWYRQDPGQGLRLIYYSQIVNDFQKGDIAEGYSVSREKKESFPLTVTSAQKNPTAFYLCASSIGDSNTEAFFGQGTRLTVV.